One and the same sample provided the 28 T cell receptor beta chains below, sequenced in a study of cytomegalovirus exposure and HLA in healthy donors (dated by TCRdb to the late 2010s). The library was generated by the immunoSEQ multiplex PCR assay. For the multiplex PCR, a mixture combining 60 forward primers for TCR Vbeta segments and 13 reverse primers for TCR Jbeta segments was used. Not all clones reach the TCRdb copy of this immuneACCESS table, which keeps in-frame sequences only. Checked studies attribute under half of the gap to unresolved V genes and leave the rest unexplained. The sample includes about 140,000 clones, with roughly 77% observed a single time. Of the sample, 1.5% to 2% falls within the top ten clones. The sample comprised PBMCs. The origin of the receptors is a woman aged 25 to 39 in good health and CMV-seronegative.

The V gene is TRBV5-1, the J gene TRBJ2-3; 7 positions agree with TRBD2. This CDR3 has 17 residues. Germline V gene sequence: CDR1 SGHRS, CDR2 YFSETQ. V gave up 0 bases and J gave up 2 bases; unmatched junction bases: 9. CDR3 in amino acids: CASSLEPSGKNTDTQYF. CDR3 bases: TGCGCCAGCAGCTTGGAACCCAGCGGGAAGAACACAGATACGCAGTATTTT.

The CDR3 region is CASSDLGHFYGYTF. The CDR3 nucleotides are TGTGCCAGCAGTGACCTGGGACACTTCTATGGCTACACCTTC. This chain uses TRBV6-1 with TRBJ1-2, with a possible D match to TRBD1 (6 bases). The CDR3 has 14 residues. The germline V and J ends were trimmed by 3 bases and 4 bases, with 12 bases remaining between them. The germline CDR1 and CDR2 sequences are MNHNS and SASEGT.

The J gene is TRBJ2-2, the V gene TRBV28; a weak D match, TRBD1 (6 bases). The CDR3 extends over 13 amino acids. V lost 5 bases, J lost 7 bases, and 11 bases lay in between. Germline V lookup: CDR1 MDHEN, CDR2 SYDVKM. The CDR3 DNA reads as TGTGCCAGCAGTGAACAGGGACACGGGGAGCTGTTTTTT. Amino acid sequence: CASSEQGHGELFF.

This clone has just a few counts. This sequence joins TRBV10-3 and TRBJ2-5; TRBD2 agrees at 7 bases. Trimming removed 10 bases from V and 2 bases from J; junction bases left unmatched: 4. CDR1 is ENHRY, CDR2 SYGVKD, per germline. This CDR3 has 12 residues. CDR3 sequence reads: CATSSGQETQYF. The CDR3 DNA sequence: TGTGCCACCTCTAGCGGACAAGAGACCCAGTACTTC.

This clone was seen a few times. V and J are TRBV30 and TRBJ1-5; 7 bases map to TRBD1. The J segment lost 3 bases and the V segment lost 0 bases, leaving 5 bases of the junction unmatched. Germline lookup yields CDR1 GTSNPN and CDR2 SVGIG (reference sequence). The CDR3 is made up of 15 amino acids. CDR3 bases: TGTGCCTGGAGTGTGTCAGGGGGAATCAATCAGCCCCAGCATTTT. It encodes CAWSVSGGINQPQHF.

The table lists this clone with a few counts. The CDR3 region is CASSPSGAVNTGELFF. In nucleotides, the CDR3 is TGTGCCAGCTCACCGTCAGGGGCGGTGAACACCGGGGAGCTGTTTTTT. The genes are TRBV18 and TRBJ2-2, with a tentative D call TRBD1 (6 bases). Germline CDR1 reads KGHSH; CDR2 reads LQKENI. V was shortened by 3 bases and J by 1 base, with 12 bases between the two germline ends. The CDR3 is 16 residues long.

The chain combines TRBV19 with TRBJ1-5, with a tentative D call TRBD1 (6 bases). CDR1 and CDR2 from the germline V gene are LNHDA and SQIVND (reference sequence). The CDR3 covers 16 residues. V was cut by 7 bases and J by 0 bases, with 16 bases left in between. CDR3: CASTHDRSYSNQPQHF. The CDR3 region has the DNA TGTGCCAGTACCCACGACAGGAGTTATAGCAATCAGCCCCAGCATTTT.

This chain joins TRBV5-5 and TRBJ2-5; the match to TRBD2 covers 8 bases. J gave up 2 bases and V 0 bases, and 9 bases lay outside the gene matches. There are 17 residues in the CDR3. Germline V gives CDR1 SGHKS, CDR2 YYEKEE (reference sequence). The CDR3 sequence is CASSLAPSGSPQETQYF. The CDR3 DNA follows: TGTGCCAGCAGCTTGGCCCCTAGCGGGTCACCACAAGAGACCCAGTACTTC.

The sample holds a few counts of this clone. The genes are TRBV5-4 and TRBJ2-7; 9 bases map to TRBD1. Germline CDR1 reads SGHNT; CDR2 reads YYREEE (reference sequence). Germline trimming cut 4 bases from V and 4 bases from J; bases unmatched to any gene: 9. The CDR3 has 15 amino acids. CDR3: CASSMPGQGSYEQYF. For the CDR3, the DNA is TGTGCCAGCAGCATGCCGGGACAGGGCTCATACGAGCAGTACTTC. The full variable domain, rest sourced from reference TRBV5-4 and TRBJ2-7, is ETGVTQSPTHLIKTRGQQVTLRCSSQSGHNTVSWYQQALGQGPQFIFQYYREEENGRGNFPPRFSGLQFPNYSSELNVNALELDDSALYLCASSMPGQGSYEQYFGPGTRLTVT.

The genes are TRBV7-9 and TRBJ2-5, with D tentatively TRBD2 (5 bases). Germline-derived CDR1 and CDR2 are SEHNR and FQNEAQ (reference sequence). The CDR3 covers 13 residues. Between the trimmed V and J ends, which lost 5 bases and 5 bases, there was a span of 12 bases. The CDR3 sequence is CASSGSGGETQYF. The CDR3 DNA reads TGTGCCAGCAGCGGGAGCGGCGGGGAGACCCAGTACTTC.

The chain links TRBV7-9 to TRBJ1-3; tentatively, D is TRBD1 (6 bases). CDR1 SEHNR and CDR2 FQNEAQ come from the germline V gene (reference sequence). Trimming shortened V by 5 bases and J by 2 bases, and 16 bases separated the two germline ends. The CDR3 covers 16 residues. The CDR3 DNA follows: TGTGCCAGCAGCAAAAGACAGGTGATGACTGGAAACACCATATATTTT. This encodes CASSKRQVMTGNTIYF.

V usage is TRBV9 and J usage is TRBJ2-5; 7 nucleotides agree with TRBD2. The assigned J gene may be wrong: the sequence end matches TRBJ2-7 better. The germline CDR1 and CDR2 sequences are SGDLS and YYNGEE. The CDR3 is made up of 15 amino acids. The CDR3 nucleotides read TGTGCCAGCAGCGTAGCTGGCGGGAGCTCCTACGAGCAGTACTTC. Amino acid sequence: CASSVAGGSSYEQYF.

The rearrangement links TRBV5-6 to TRBJ2-7, with D perhaps TRBD2 (5 bases). CDR1 is SGHDT and CDR2 is YYEEEE in the germline V gene. The ends were cut back, 0 bases at V and 6 bases at J, with 16 bases in the middle. The CDR3 sequence is 15 residues long. CDR3: CASSLGPFPEGEQYV. The CDR3 DNA follows: TGTGCCAGCAGCTTGGGACCCTTCCCCGAGGGCGAGCAGTACGTC.

V usage is TRBV11-2 and J usage is TRBJ2-5; 9 bases align to TRBD1. Germline CDR1 SGHAT, CDR2 FQNNGV. The CDR3 consists of 14 residues. Trimming cost V 3 bases and J 5 bases; bases outside gene matches: 4. The DNA of the CDR3 is TGTGCCAGCAGCTTCACAGGGGGCGGGGAGACCCAGTACTTC. This encodes CASSFTGGGETQYF.

This chain connects TRBV6-5 to TRBJ2-4; 7 nucleotides line up with TRBD1. With 5 bases clipped from V and 8 bases from J, the junction kept 6 bases outside the gene matches. CDR3 length: 13 residues. Germline V lookup: CDR1 MNHEY, CDR2 SVGAGI. The CDR3 reads CASSPDRVDIQYF. CDR3 nucleotides: TGTGCCAGCAGTCCCGACAGGGTAGACATTCAGTACTTC.

J is TRBJ2-3 and V is TRBV6-6; no firm D call. Looked up from germline, CDR1 is MNHNY and CDR2 is SVGAGI (reference sequence). This CDR3 spans 15 amino acids. V was trimmed by 5 bases and J by 2 bases, leaving 14 bases between them. DNA for the CDR3: TGTGCCAGCAGTCCCCATGTGTCAGTCACAGATACGCAGTATTTT. Amino acid sequence: CASSPHVSVTDTQYF.

This clone appeared a single time. The CDR3 DNA reads TGTGCCAGCAGCCCCCCCGGGAGGCACATAGGGGAGCAGTACTTC. Protein: CASSPPGRHIGEQYF. The rearrangement links TRBV4-2 to TRBJ2-7, with 7 bases that match TRBD2. The CDR3 sequence is 15 residues long. J gave up 7 bases and V 4 bases, and 13 bases lay outside the gene matches. CDR1 is LGHNA and CDR2 is YNFKEQ in the germline V gene.

This chain connects TRBV30 to TRBJ1-1; 10 positions match TRBD1. Germline V gene lookup returns CDR1 GTSNPN and CDR2 SVGIG (reference sequence). The CDR3 has 14 residues. This chain's CDR3 is CAYWDRGLHTEAFF. CDR3 DNA: TGTGCTTACTGGGACAGGGGTTTGCACACTGAAGCTTTCTTT.

The chain uses TRBV5-1 and TRBJ2-7; 8 positions match TRBD1. CDR3 length: 13 amino acids. V shed 5 bases, J shed 7 bases, and the junction held 8 bases outside the gene matches. Germline V gives CDR1 SGHRS, CDR2 YFSETQ. CDR3 amino acids: CASRYTGGQEQYF. The CDR3 bases are TGCGCCAGCAGATACACAGGGGGTCAAGAGCAGTACTTC.

CDR3 sequence: CASSRDPDRLNTEAFF. The DNA for the CDR3 is TGTGCCAGCAGCCGAGACCCCGACAGATTGAACACTGAAGCTTTCTTT. The rearrangement joins TRBV27 to TRBJ1-1, with D maybe TRBD1 (5 bases). The V gene's germline CDR1 is MNHEY and CDR2 SMNVEV (reference sequence). This CDR3 comprises 16 residues. Trimming shortened V by 6 bases and J by 0 bases, and 17 bases separated the two germline ends.

V gene TRBV5-5 combines with J gene TRBJ2-5, with 7 bases aligning to TRBD1. Per germline, CDR1 SGHKS and CDR2 YYEKEE (reference sequence). V gave up 0 bases and J gave up 7 bases; unmatched junction bases: 6. The CDR3 extends over 14 amino acids. The chain's CDR3 is CASSLVTGVRTQYF. CDR3 in DNA: TGTGCCAGCAGCTTGGTAACAGGGGTCAGGACCCAGTACTTC.

The rearrangement links TRBV5-1 to TRBJ2-7, with D tentatively TRBD1 (6 bases). Germline CDR1 SGHRS, CDR2 YFSETQ. The CDR3 sequence is 14 residues long. The V end was cut by 4 bases, the J end by 2 bases, with 13 bases between. The CDR3 nucleotides read TGCGCCAGCAGCCCATGGGACAAGACCTACGAGCAGTACTTC. Residues: CASSPWDKTYEQYF.

The chain combines TRBV18 with TRBJ1-1; D unresolved. The V end lost 3 bases, the J end lost 4 bases, and 9 bases lay between the germline ends. The CDR3 runs to 13 residues. Germline V lookup: CDR1 KGHSH, CDR2 LQKENI. CDR3 amino acids: CASSPVGFTEAFF. The CDR3 DNA follows: TGTGCCAGCTCACCGGTGGGCTTCACTGAAGCTTTCTTT. Supplemented by reference TRBV18 and TRBJ1-1, the full variable domain reads NAGVMQNPRHLVRRRGQEARLRCSPMKGHSHVYWYRQLPEEGLKFMVYLQKENIIDESGMPKERFSAEFPKEGPSILRIQQVVRGDSAAYFCASSPVGFTEAFFGQGTRLTVV.

The rearrangement links TRBV5-1 to TRBJ2-5; D is unclear. V was shortened by 9 bases and J by 2 bases, with 8 bases between the two germline ends. The CDR3 is 11 amino acids. From germline, CDR1 is SGHRS and CDR2 YFSETQ. The CDR3 nucleotides read TGCGCCATCGACGGGCAAGAGACCCAGTACTTC. The encoded protein is CAIDGQETQYF.

The rearrangement uses TRBV5-4 and TRBJ2-3, with D possibly matching TRBD1 (7 bases). V shed 4 bases and J shed 5 bases, with 8 bases lying between them. The CDR3 runs to 12 residues. Looked up from germline, CDR1 is SGHNT and CDR2 is YYREEE (reference sequence). As DNA, the CDR3 is TGTGCCAGCAGCCAGGGGGGAGATACGCAGTATTTT. Its translation: CASSQGGDTQYF.

The CDR3 DNA reads TGTGCCTGGAGTGTAGCGCAGGGGGTTGAAGCTTTCTTT. This encodes CAWSVAQGVEAFF. This chain connects TRBV30 to TRBJ1-1, with 7 bases fitting TRBD1. The junction had 5 bases not matched to a gene; V was cut back by 0 bases and J by 7 bases. Looked up from germline, CDR1 is GTSNPN and CDR2 is SVGIG (reference sequence). The CDR3 length is 13 residues.

The chain is built from TRBV5-1 and TRBJ2-2; 8 nucleotides align to TRBD2. With 2 bases clipped from V and 5 bases from J, the junction kept 5 bases outside the gene matches. The length of the CDR3 is 15 residues. The germline CDR1 and CDR2 sequences are SGHRS and YFSETQ. The CDR3 coding sequence is TGCGCCAGCAGCTTAGGAGCGGGAGATACCGGGGAGCTGTTTTTT. Its translation is CASSLGAGDTGELFF. The variable domain in full, completed from reference TRBV5-1 and TRBJ2-2, reads KAGVTQTPRYLIKTRGQQVTLSCSPISGHRSVSWYQQTPGQGLQFLFEYFSETQRNKGNFPGRFSGRQFSNSRSEMNVSTLELGDSALYLCASSLGAGDTGELFFGEGSRLTVL.

This CDR3 reads CAISGTGDYGYTF. CDR3 bases: TGTGCCATATCCGGGACAGGGGACTATGGCTACACCTTC. This chain uses TRBV10-3 with TRBJ1-2; 10 bases map to TRBD1. CDR1 is ENHRY, CDR2 SYGVKD, per germline. This CDR3 is 13 amino acids long. Trimming at V came to 9 bases and at J to 3 bases, leaving 4 bases not matched to a gene.